The rows below give T cell receptor beta chains drawn from one sample of a study of CD8+CD57+ T cells in acquired aplastic anemia. TCRdb itself ran the reads through MiXCR, one entry per CDR3 protein. The sample consists of some 200,000 distinct CDR3 sequences, around half of them appearing once. Specimen: sorted CD4+, CD8+, or CD8+CD57+ T cells (not recorded which) from PBMCs. These receptors were collected from a human donor with aplastic anemia. Both conserved end residues are part of each CDR3. D genes are given only for firm matches. Clone size appears in some rows only: once, few, many, or a class for an expanded clone.

CDR3 protein	CDR3 DNA	clone size	V gene	J gene	D gene
CSAAMTSGHNEQFF	TGCAGTGCTGCGATGACTAGCGGCCACAATGAGCAGTTCTTC	few	TRBV20-1	TRBJ2-1	TRBD2
CATSDPIAGGVYEQFF	TGTGCCACCAGTGACCCCATAGCGGGAGGTGTTTATGAGCAGTTCTTC	-	TRBV24-1	TRBJ2-1	TRBD2
CATSLRGITDTQYF	TGTGCCACCAGCTTGCGGGGGATCACAGATACGCAGTATTTT	few	TRBV15	TRBJ2-3	TRBD2
CATSSARSGGAHEQFF	TGTGCCACCAGCAGCGCCAGGAGCGGGGGGGCACATGAGCAGTTCTTC	-	TRBV15	TRBJ2-1	TRBD2
CATSRSLQGAGEKLFF	TGTGCCACCAGCCGCAGCCTACAGGGGGCAGGGGAAAAACTGTTTTTT	-	TRBV15	TRBJ1-4	TRBD1
CASSLEANEQYF	TGTGCCAGCAGCTTAGAGGCCAACGAGCAGTACTTC	-	TRBV7-9	TRBJ2-7	-
CASSPWGGRAYNEQLF	TGTGCCAGTAGTCCGTGGGGGGGGCGGGCCTACAATGAGCAGCTCTTC	-	TRBV19	TRBJ2-1	-
CASRGMQETQYF	TGTGCCAGCAGGGGGATGCAAGAGACCCAGTACTTC	-	TRBV6-5	TRBJ2-5	-
CASSSPSGSLSYNEQFF	TGTGCCAGCAGCTCTCCTAGCGGTTCCTTATCTTACAATGAGCAGTTCTTC	-	TRBV9	TRBJ2-1	TRBD2
CASSLSTSPLHF	TGTGCCAGCAGCTTATCAACTTCACCCCTCCACTTT	-	TRBV7-9	TRBJ1-6	-
CASSQVSSGGYYEQYF	TGTGCCAGCAGCCAAGTAAGTAGCGGGGGCTACTACGAGCAGTACTTC	-	TRBV3-1	TRBJ2-7	TRBD2
CSVDRDRGTDTQFF	TGCAGCGTCGATAGGGATCGAGGCACAGATACGCAGTTCTTC	-	TRBV29-1	TRBJ2-1	-
CASRRHGGSYEQYF	TGCGCCAGCAGACGACATGGGGGTAGCTACGAGCAGTACTTC	many	TRBV5-1	TRBJ2-7	-
CASSLRLVSETQYF	TGTGCCAGCAGCCTGAGACTAGTATCAGAGACCCAGTACTTC	once	TRBV7-7	TRBJ2-5	-
CASSLTSGTEAFF	TGTGCCAGTAGTCTGACTAGCGGGACTGAAGCTTTCTTT	-	TRBV19	TRBJ1-1	-
CSVEQGSYNEQFF	TGCAGCGTTGAGCAGGGATCCTACAATGAGCAGTTCTTC	few	TRBV29-1	TRBJ2-1	-
CASGRTAVGSPLHF	TGTGCCAGCGGTAGGACTGCAGTGGGTTCACCCCTCCACTTT	many	TRBV2	TRBJ1-6	-
CASGGTGAPGSYNSPLHF	TGTGCCAGCGGTGGGACAGGGGCTCCAGGTTCCTATAATTCACCCCTCCACTTT	-	TRBV5-6	TRBJ1-6	TRBD1